This T cell receptor (beta chain) was recovered during a study of control samples from healthy donors and cancer patients. Clones were sequenced by immunoSEQ multiplex PCR, and TCRdb holds only the in-frame ones, with some missing. Here the sample spans 390,000 or so clones, 90% being singletons. Turning to this clone: This specimen includes other DNA sequences encoding the same CDR3.

The sample was PBMCs. This receptor was taken from a man aged 40-49 years with head and neck cancer.

The CDR3 DNA is TGTGCCACCAGCAGAGATCTCGCCCTTGTAGCGGGGGGGCGGACCGGGGAGCTGTTTTTT. This gives the protein CATSRDLALVAGGRTGELFF. The V call is TRBV15, the J call TRBJ2-2, with 11 bases that match TRBD2. Germline V lookup: CDR1 LNHNV, CDR2 YYDKDF (reference sequence). Unmatched junction bases numbered 14, after V lost 0 bases and J lost 5 bases. The CDR3 runs to 20 residues.